The present T cell receptor beta chain was sequenced within a study of patients and donors after allogeneic stem cell transplantation. Germline V gene lookup returns CDR1 SGHVS and CDR2 FQNEAQ. CDR3 length: 16 amino acids. Trimming at V came to 5 bases and at J to 5 bases, leaving 6 bases not matched to a gene. This clonotype was picked up many times. TCRdb called the RT-PCR reads again in MiXCR, with one record for every CDR3 protein. The table has approximately 200,000 distinct CDR3 sequences, 13% to 15% seen once; the top ten hold 11%. The sequenced material came from blood, either unsorted or a sorted T cell fraction (not recorded which). The sequence derives from a human donor who was either an allogeneic HSCT recipient or a stem cell or donor lymphocyte infusion donor (not recorded which). It is not recorded whose cells these are; they may come from a transplant donor. The V call is TRBV7-8, the J call TRBJ2-1, with 13 bases lining up with TRBD2. The CDR3 loop reads CASSPRLAGGHNEQFF. DNA for the CDR3: TGTGCCAGCAGCCCCAGACTAGCGGGAGGTCACAATGAGCAGTTCTTC.